This TCR beta chain was sequenced in a study of blood T cell repertoires in COVID-19. Study context: Whether acute or convalescent, the COVID-19 samples came from the United States, Italy and Spain.

Generated by immunoSEQ multiplex PCR, the TCRdb table keeps only in-frame clones and is missing some. Counted here are 120,000 or so clones, about four fifths occurring once; the ten biggest clones make up 16%. The source is a man aged 55 to 70 with active or convalescent COVID-19. Material: peripheral blood.

CDR3 sequence: CASSPGGVNEKLFF. Here the CDR3 DNA reads TGTGCCAGCAGCCCTGGCGGGGTTAATGAAAAACTGTTTTTT. This sequence joins TRBV28 and TRBJ1-4; D gene ambiguous. The germline V gene has CDR1 MDHEN and CDR2 SYDVKM. The CDR3 runs to 14 residues. V lost 6 bases and J lost 4, with 12 bases in between. The entire variable domain, with the rest obtained from reference TRBV28 and TRBJ1-4, is as follows: DVKVTQSSRYLVKRTGEKVFLECVQDMDHENMFWYRQDPGLGLRLIYFSYDVKMKEKGDIPEGYSVSREKKERFSLILESASTNQTSMYLCASSPGGVNEKLFFGSGTQLSVL.